This T cell receptor beta chain came from a study of fetal regulatory T cell absence and autoimmunity. The wider study: Without clinical diabetes, IPEX patients showed exocrine pancreas autoimmunity.

The length of the CDR3 is 13 residues. The V end lost 4 bases, the J end lost 4 bases, and 8 bases lay between the germline ends. CDR1 SGHRS and CDR2 YFSETQ come from the germline V gene. The assay was run at survey level. Produced via immunoSEQ multiplex PCR; TCRdb's table is partial and in-frame only. The data hold around 100,000 clones, with roughly 70% observed a single time. The sequence derives from a male donor with IPEX syndrome. The V gene is TRBV5-1, the J gene TRBJ2-2; D tentatively fits TRBD1 or TRBD2 (5 bases each). Material for sequencing was pancreas tissue. The CDR3: CASSLGTTGELFF. The CDR3 DNA reads as TGCGCCAGCAGCCTCGGGACCACCGGGGAGCTGTTTTTT.